This TCR beta chain is drawn from a study of blood T cell repertoires in COVID-19. Study details: Collection of acute and convalescent COVID-19 samples took place in the United States, Italy and Spain. Sources were T cells, B-cell-depleted T cells, or PBMCs; the material itself was cDNA or gDNA.

In the original analysis: Amplification with reference gene primers provided the estimates of nucleated cell counts. Produced via immunoSEQ multiplex PCR; TCRdb's table is partial and in-frame only. That table is the source of V, J and clone size, and D and trimming were worked out from the DNA. The sample has some 48,000 clones, roughly 80% seen once; the top ten hold roughly 2.5%. Per germline, CDR1 LNHDA and CDR2 SQIVND (reference sequence). The CDR3 is 15 residues long. With 3 bases removed from V and 7 bases from J, the gap between germline ends came to 15 bases. V usage is TRBV19 and J usage is TRBJ2-2; D not resolved. This TCR derives from a man aged 50 to 59 with acute or convalescent COVID-19. Sequencing input: peripheral blood. DNA for the CDR3: TGTGCCAGTAGTATCGCCCAGTCGTATGGCGGGGAGCTGTTTTTT. Protein product: CASSIAQSYGGELFF.